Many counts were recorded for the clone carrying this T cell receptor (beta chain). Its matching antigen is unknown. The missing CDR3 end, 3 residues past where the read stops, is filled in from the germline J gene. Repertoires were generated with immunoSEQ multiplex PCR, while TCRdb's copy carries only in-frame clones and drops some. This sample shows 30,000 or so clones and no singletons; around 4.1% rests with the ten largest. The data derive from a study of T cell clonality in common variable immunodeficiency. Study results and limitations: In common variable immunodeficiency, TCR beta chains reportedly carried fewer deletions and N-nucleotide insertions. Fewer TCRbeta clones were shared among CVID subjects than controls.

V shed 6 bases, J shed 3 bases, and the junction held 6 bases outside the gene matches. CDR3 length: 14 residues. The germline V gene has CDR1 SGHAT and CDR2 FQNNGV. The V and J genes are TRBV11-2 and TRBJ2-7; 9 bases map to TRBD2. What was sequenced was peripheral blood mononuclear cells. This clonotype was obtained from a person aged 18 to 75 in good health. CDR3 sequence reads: CASRYSGRVYEQYF. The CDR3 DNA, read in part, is TGTGCCAGCAGATATAGCGGGAGAGTCTACGAG. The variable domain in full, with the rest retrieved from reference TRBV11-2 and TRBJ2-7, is EAGVAQSPRYKIIEKRQSVAFWCNPISGHATLYWYQQILGQGPKLLIQFQNNGVVDDSQLPKDRFSAERLKGVDSTLKIQPAKLEDSAVYLCASRYSGRVYEQYFGPGTRLTVT.